These T cell receptor beta chains were read from a single sample in a study of OX40 agonist ivuxolimab in advanced cancers. Measured with immunoSEQ multiplex PCR; TCRdb has only the in-frame clones, and not every one. The sample consists of 45,000 to 65,000 clones, 65% to 80% of them appearing once. The specimen was CD4+ or CD8+ T cells sorted from blood, collected in a trial of the OX40 agonist ivuxolimab. Receptors originate from an adult with an advanced solid tumor such as melanoma, head and neck, liver or kidney cancer. Each CDR3 is given with its conserved first and last residue. Each record gives: V gene, D gene, J gene, clone size, CDR3 DNA, CDR3 protein. D genes are given only for firm matches. The listing skips clone size in some rows; elsewhere it reads once, few, many or a size class.

>TRBV2|TRBD2|TRBJ2-5|.
TGTGCCAGCAGTGAAACCCTAGCGGAAGAGACCCAGTACTTC
CASSETLAEETQYF
>TRBV27|TRBD1|TRBJ2-7|.
TGTGCCAGCCGGGACAGCTCCTACGAGCAGTACTTC
CASRDSSYEQYF
>TRBV5-6|.|TRBJ1-5|.
TGTGCCAGCAGCTTGCGCCCCAATCAGCCCCAGCATTTT
CASSLRPNQPQHF
>TRBV19|TRBD1|TRBJ1-2|.
TGTGCCAGTAGTATAGGAGGGACAGCCCTCTATGGCTACACCTTC
CASSIGGTALYGYTF
>TRBV5-1|.|TRBJ1-5|.
TGCGCCAGCAGCCCCGGCGACAATCAGCCCCAGCATTTT
CASSPGDNQPQHF
>TRBV5-5|TRBD1|TRBJ1-4|.
TGTGCCAGCAGCTTGGGGGTGGGGACAGGGGACGAAAAACTGTTTTTT
CASSLGVGTGDEKLFF
>TRBV2|TRBD1|TRBJ2-7|few
TGTGCCAGCTCCGGGACAGGGGGCGACGAGCAGTACTTC
CASSGTGGDEQYF
>TRBV18|.|TRBJ2-5|.
TGTGCCAGCTCACCACGTGATCAAGAGACCCAGTACTTC
CASSPRDQETQYF
>TRBV5-4|.|TRBJ1-3|.
TGTGCCAGCAGCCAGGGCCGTACATCCGGAAACACCATATATTTT
CASSQGRTSGNTIYF
>TRBV28|.|TRBJ1-3|.
TGTGCCAGCAGAGGTGGTGGCTCTGGAAACACCATATATTTT
CASRGGGSGNTIYF